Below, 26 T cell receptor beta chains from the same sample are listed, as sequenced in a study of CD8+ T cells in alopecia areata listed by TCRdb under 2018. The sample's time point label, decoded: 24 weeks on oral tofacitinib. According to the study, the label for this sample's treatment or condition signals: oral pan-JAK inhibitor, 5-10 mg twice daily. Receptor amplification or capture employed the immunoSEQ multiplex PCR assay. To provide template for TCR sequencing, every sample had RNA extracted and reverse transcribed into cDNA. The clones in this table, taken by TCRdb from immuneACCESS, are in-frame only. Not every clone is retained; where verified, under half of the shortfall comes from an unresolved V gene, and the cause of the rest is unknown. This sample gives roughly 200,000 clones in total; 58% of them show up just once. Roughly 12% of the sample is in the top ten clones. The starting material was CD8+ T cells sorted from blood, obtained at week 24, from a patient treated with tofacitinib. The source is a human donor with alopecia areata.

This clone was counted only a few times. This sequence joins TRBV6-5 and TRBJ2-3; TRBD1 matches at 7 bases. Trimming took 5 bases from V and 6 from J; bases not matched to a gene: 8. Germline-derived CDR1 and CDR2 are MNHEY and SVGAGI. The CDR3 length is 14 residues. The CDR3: CASSTDRETDTQYF. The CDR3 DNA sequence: TGTGCCAGCAGTACCGACAGGGAAACCGATACGCAGTATTTT.

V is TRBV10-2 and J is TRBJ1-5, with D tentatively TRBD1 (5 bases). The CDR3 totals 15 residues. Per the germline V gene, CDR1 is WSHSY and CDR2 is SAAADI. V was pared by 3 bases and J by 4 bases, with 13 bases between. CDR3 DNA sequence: TGCGCCAGCAGTGATGTTGGCAGGGTTAATCAGCCCCAGCATTTT. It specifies CASSDVGRVNQPQHF.

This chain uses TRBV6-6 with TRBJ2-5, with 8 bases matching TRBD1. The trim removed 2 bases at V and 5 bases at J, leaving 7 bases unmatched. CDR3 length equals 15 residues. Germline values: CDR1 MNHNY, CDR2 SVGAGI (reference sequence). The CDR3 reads CASSYLQGAVETQYF. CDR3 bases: TGTGCCAGCAGTTACCTTCAGGGGGCGGTGGAGACCCAGTACTTC.

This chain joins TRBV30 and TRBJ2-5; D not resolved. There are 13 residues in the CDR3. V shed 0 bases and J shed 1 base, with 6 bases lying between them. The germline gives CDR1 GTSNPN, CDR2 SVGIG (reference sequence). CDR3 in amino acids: CAWSVNSQETQYF. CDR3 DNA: TGTGCCTGGAGTGTGAACAGCCAAGAGACCCAGTACTTC.

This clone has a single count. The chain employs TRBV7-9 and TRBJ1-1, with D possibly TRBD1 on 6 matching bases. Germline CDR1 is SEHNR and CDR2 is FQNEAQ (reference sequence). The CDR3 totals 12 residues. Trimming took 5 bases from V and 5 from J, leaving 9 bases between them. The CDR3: CASSPQGTEAFF. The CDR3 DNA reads TGTGCCAGCAGCCCTCAGGGGACTGAAGCTTTCTTT.

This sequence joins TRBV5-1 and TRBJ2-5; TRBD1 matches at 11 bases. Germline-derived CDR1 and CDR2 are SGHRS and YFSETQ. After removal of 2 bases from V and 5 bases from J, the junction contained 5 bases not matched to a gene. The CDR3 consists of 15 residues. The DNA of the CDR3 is TGCGCCAGCAGCTTCGGGACAGGGGGATTGGAGACCCAGTACTTC. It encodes CASSFGTGGLETQYF.

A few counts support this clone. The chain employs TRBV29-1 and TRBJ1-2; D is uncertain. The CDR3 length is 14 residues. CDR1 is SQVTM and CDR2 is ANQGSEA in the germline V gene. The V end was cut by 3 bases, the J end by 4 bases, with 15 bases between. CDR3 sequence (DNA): TGCAGCGTTGAGGAAGACATTGAGACCTATGGCTACACCTTC. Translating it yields CSVEEDIETYGYTF. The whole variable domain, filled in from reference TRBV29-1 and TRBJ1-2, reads SAVISQKPSRDICQRGTSLTIQCQVDSQVTMMFWYRQQPGQSLTLIATANQGSEATYESGFVIDKFPISRPNLTFSTLTVSNMSPEDSSIYLCSVEEDIETYGYTFGSGTRLTVV.

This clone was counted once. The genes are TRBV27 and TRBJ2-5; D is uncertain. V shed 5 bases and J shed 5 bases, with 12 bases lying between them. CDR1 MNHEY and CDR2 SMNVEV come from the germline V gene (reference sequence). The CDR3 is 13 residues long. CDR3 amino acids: CASSNDNHETQYF. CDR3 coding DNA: TGTGCCAGCAGTAACGACAATCACGAGACCCAGTACTTC.

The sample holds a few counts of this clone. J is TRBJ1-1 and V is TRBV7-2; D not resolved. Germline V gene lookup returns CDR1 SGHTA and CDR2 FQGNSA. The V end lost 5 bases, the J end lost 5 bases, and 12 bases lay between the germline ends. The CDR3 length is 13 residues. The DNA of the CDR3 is TGTGCCAGCAGCGAACAGACGGGGACTGAAGCTTTCTTT. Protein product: CASSEQTGTEAFF.

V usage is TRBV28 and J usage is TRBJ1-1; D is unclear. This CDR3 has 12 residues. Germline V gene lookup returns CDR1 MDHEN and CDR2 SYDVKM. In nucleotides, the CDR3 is TGTGCAGTCCGCGTGGAATTGGCTGAAGCTTTCTTT. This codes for CAVRVELAEAFF.

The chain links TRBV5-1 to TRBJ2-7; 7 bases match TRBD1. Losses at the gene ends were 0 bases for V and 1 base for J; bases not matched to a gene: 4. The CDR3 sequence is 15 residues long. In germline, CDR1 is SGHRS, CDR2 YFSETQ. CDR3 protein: CASSLVETGSYEQYF. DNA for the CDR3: TGCGCCAGCAGCTTGGTAGAGACAGGGTCCTACGAGCAGTACTTC.

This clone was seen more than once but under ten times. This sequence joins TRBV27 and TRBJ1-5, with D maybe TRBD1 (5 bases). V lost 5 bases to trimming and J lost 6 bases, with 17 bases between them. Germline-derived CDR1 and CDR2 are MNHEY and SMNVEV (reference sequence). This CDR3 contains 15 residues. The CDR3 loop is CASSQAPSGTQPQHF. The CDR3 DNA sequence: TGTGCCAGCAGTCAAGCCCCGTCCGGGACTCAGCCCCAGCATTTT.

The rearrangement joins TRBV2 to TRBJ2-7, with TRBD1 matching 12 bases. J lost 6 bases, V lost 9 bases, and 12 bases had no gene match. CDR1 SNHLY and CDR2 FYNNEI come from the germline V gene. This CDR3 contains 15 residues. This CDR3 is CARHRPGQGAGEQYF. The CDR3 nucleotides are TGTGCCAGGCATAGACCGGGACAGGGGGCTGGCGAGCAGTACTTC.

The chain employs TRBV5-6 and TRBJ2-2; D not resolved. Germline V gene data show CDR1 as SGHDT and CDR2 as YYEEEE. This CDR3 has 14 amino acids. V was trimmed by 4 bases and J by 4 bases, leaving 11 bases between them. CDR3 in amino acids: CASSTSRATGELFF. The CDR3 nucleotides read TGTGCCAGCAGCACCTCTAGGGCCACCGGGGAGCTGTTTTTT.

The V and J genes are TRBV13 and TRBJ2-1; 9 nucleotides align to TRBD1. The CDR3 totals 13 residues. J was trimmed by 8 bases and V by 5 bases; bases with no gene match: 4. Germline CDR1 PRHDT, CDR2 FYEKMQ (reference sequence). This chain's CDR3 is CASSTGGFDEQFF. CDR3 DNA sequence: TGTGCCAGCAGCACAGGGGGCTTCGATGAGCAGTTCTTC.

DNA for the CDR3: TGTGCCAGCAGTTACTCGACGGGGTACAATGAGCAGTTCTTC. Amino acid sequence: CASSYSTGYNEQFF. The rearrangement links TRBV6-5 to TRBJ2-1; D is perhaps TRBD2 (5 bases). CDR1 and CDR2 from the germline V gene are MNHEY and SVGAGI. V lost 0 bases and J lost 4, with 7 bases in between. This CDR3 is built from 14 residues.

The CDR3 spells CASSPGTSGWGVTQYF. As DNA, the CDR3 is TGTGCCAGCAGCCCCGGGACTAGCGGGTGGGGTGTGACCCAGTACTTC. This chain joins TRBV5-4 and TRBJ2-5; the match to TRBD2 covers 12 bases. The CDR3 contains 16 residues. V dropped 4 bases and J dropped 7; count of bases not matched to a gene: 11. CDR1 is SGHNT and CDR2 is YYREEE in the germline V gene (reference sequence).

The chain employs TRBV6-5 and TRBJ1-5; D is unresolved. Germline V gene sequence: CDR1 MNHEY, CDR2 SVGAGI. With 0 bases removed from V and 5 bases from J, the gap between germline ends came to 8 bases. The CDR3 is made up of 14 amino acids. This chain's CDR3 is CASSYSGFDQPQHF. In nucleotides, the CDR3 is TGTGCCAGCAGTTACTCAGGGTTTGATCAGCCCCAGCATTTT.

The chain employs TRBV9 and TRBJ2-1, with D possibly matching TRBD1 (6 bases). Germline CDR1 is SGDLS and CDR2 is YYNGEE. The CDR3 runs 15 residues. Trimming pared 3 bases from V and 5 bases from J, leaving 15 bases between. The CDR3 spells CASSAARTVNNEQFF. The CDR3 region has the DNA TGTGCCAGCAGCGCCGCCCGGACAGTAAACAATGAGCAGTTCTTC.

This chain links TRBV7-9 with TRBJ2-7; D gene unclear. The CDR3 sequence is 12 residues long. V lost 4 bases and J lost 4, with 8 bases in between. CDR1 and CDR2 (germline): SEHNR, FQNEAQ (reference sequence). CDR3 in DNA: TGTGCCAGCAGCTCGGCGGAGTACGAGCAGTACTTC. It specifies CASSSAEYEQYF.

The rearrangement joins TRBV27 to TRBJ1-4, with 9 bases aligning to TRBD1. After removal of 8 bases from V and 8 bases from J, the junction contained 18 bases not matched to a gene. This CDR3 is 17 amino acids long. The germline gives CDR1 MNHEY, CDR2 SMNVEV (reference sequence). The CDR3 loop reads CASSFISTGGIVEKLFF. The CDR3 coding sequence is TGTGCCAGCTCGTTTATCTCGACAGGGGGGATTGTCGAAAAACTGTTTTTT.

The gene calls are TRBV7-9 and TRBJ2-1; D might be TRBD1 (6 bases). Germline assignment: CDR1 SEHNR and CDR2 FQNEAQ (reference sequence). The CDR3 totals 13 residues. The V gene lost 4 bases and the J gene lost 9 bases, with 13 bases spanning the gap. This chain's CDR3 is CASSSTGLGEQFF. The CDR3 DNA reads TGTGCCAGCAGCTCCACAGGGTTGGGTGAGCAGTTCTTC.

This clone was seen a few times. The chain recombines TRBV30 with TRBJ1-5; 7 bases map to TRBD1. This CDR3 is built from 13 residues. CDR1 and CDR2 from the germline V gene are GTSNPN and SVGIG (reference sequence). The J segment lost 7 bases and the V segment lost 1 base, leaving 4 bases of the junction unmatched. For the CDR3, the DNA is TGTGCCTGGAGTGAAACAGGGGACCAGCCCCAGCATTTT. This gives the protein CAWSETGDQPQHF.

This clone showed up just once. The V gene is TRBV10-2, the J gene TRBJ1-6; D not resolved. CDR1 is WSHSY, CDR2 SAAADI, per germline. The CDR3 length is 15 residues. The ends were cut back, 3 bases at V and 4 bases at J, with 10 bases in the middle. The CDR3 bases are TGCGCCAGCAGTGATAACCCACCTTATAATTCACCCCTCCACTTT. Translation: CASSDNPPYNSPLHF.

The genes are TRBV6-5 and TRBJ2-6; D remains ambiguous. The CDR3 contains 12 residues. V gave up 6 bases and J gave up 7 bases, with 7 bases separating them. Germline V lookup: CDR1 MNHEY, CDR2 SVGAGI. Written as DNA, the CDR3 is TGTGCCAGCAGCACCGGAGCCAACGTCCTGACTTTC. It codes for CASSTGANVLTF.

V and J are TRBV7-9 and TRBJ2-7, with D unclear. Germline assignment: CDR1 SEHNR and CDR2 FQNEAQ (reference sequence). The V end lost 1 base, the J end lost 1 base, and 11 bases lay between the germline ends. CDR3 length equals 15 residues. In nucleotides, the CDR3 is TGTGCCAGCAGCTTAGTAAGGGTAGGGTCCTACGAGCAGTACTTC. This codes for CASSLVRVGSYEQYF.